The TCR beta chain described here comes from a study of beta chain features in type 1 diabetes. Overall study: Age, gender and cell yields were alike across patients and healthy donors. Study-level findings and limits: In all four CD4+ subsets, TCRB CDR3 length was significantly, moderately reduced in type 1 diabetes. In the patient group, naive, central memory and Treg TCRB repertoires seemed more alike than in the healthy donor group.

The study reverse transcribed the entire isolated RNA, so it sequenced expressed TCRB transcripts. Read totals for stem cell-like memory T cell samples averaged roughly 910,000. TCRdb's copy holds only in-frame clones and misses some; the assay was immunoSEQ multiplex PCR. Here the sample spans about 110,000 clones, under 40% being singletons. This clone came up a few times. Antigen unknown. The specimen sequenced was stem cell memory CD4+ T cells from blood. The receptor comes from a woman younger than 30 in good health.

The CDR3 here is CASSFDRASYEQYF. The CDR3 bases are TGTGCCAGCAGTTTCGACAGGGCCTCCTACGAGCAGTACTTC. The chain links TRBV28 to TRBJ2-7, with 7 bases aligning to TRBD1. Trimming took 3 bases from V and 0 from J; bases not matched to a gene: 2. The CDR3 has 14 residues. CDR1 and CDR2 from the germline V gene are MDHEN and SYDVKM.